Sequencing of this T cell receptor (beta chain) was carried out in a study of regulatory T cells in long-lasting Graves disease. At the level of the study: Graves' patients diagnosed newly had used antithyroid drugs under 3 months.

With iRepertoire HTBI primers and Arm-PCR of CDR3 regions, TCR beta libraries were built. TCRdb fed the multiplex PCR reads into MiXCR, producing one record per CDR3 protein. The sample yields 400,000 to 550,000 distinct CDR3 sequences, roughly 17% seen once. In its sample, this clonotype was seen many times. V gave up 7 bases and J gave up 5 bases, with 18 bases separating them. The CDR3 is made up of 14 amino acids. Germline lookup yields CDR1 SNHLY and CDR2 FYNNEI. Time point indicated: newly diagnosed GD, antithyroid drugs for less than 3 months. PBMC-derived RNA was used for the TCR library. This sample also appeared in a second study, on T cells in Graves' hyperthyroidism and ophthalmopathy. Per that study: Hyperthyroidism patients were newly diagnosed, had disease duration under 2 months, and were aged 18 to 65 years. RT-PCR in the first round (using the HTBI primer set) targeted the TCR CDR3. Within blood appeared most thyroid clonotypes that had expanded above 0.001.

The material was peripheral blood mononuclear cells (PBMCs), obtained at new diagnosis, from a patient treated with antithyroid drugs. The TCR originated in a woman aged 25 to 45 with Graves disease. The chain carries TRBV2 and TRBJ2-7; perhaps TRBD2 as D (6 bases). CDR3 sequence reads: CASTKEGLGNEQYF. In DNA form, the CDR3 reads TGTGCCAGCACTAAGGAGGGGCTCGGGAACGAGCAGTACTTC.